The entry that follows covers one T cell receptor (beta chain) sequence. This record belongs to a study of shared clonotypes between healthy human individuals. Germline-derived CDR1 and CDR2 are LNHDA and SQIVND (reference sequence). CDR3 length: 16 amino acids. V shed 7 bases and J shed 3 bases, with 21 bases lying between them. Profiled with immunoSEQ multiplex PCR; TCRdb holds only in-frame clones, not every one. Of 2 million to 3 million clones in the sample, 80% to 95% were seen once. Material: naive CD4+ T cells from PBMCs. Subset described: CD45RA+ positively selected. This TCR derives from a man younger than 35 in good health. Some clones in this sample may be carry-over from other donors' samples. The chain couples TRBV19 to TRBJ1-1; possible D gene TRBD1, 5 bases. The CDR3 is CASTQVGGGLYTEAFF. The DNA of the CDR3 is TGTGCCAGTACCCAGGTGGGGGGAGGTTTGTACACTGAAGCTTTCTTT.